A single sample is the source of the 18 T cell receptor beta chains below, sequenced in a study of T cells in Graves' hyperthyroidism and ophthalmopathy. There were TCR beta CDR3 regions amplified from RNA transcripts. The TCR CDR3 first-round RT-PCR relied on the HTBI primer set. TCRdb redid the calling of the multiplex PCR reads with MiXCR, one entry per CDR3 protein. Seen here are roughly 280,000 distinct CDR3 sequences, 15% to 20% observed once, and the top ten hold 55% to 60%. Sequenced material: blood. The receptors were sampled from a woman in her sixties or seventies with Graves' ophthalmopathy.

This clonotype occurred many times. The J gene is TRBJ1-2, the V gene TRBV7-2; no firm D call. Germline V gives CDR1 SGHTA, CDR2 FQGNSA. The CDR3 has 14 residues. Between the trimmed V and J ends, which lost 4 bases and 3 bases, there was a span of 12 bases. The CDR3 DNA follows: TGTGCCAGCAGCTCCCTGAACGTTGACTATGGCTACACCTTC. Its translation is CASSSLNVDYGYTF.

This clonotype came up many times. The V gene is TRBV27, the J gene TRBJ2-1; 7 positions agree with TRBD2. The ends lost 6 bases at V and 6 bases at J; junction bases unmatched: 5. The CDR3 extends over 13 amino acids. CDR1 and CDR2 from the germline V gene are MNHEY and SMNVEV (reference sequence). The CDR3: CASRRLAGNEQFF. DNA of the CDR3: TGTGCCAGCAGGAGACTAGCCGGCAATGAGCAGTTCTTC.

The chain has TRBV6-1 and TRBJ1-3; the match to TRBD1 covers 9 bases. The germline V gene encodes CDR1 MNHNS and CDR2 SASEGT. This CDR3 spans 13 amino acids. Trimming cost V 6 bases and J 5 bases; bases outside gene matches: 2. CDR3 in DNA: TGTGCCAGCAGCGGACAGGGGCGAAACACCATATATTTT. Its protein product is CASSGQGRNTIYF.

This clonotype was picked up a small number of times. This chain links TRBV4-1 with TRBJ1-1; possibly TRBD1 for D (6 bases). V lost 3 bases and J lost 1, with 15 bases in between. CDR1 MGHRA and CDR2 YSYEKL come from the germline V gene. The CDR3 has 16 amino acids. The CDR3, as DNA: TGCGCCAGCAGCCAGGAAACCGGGACACCGAACACTGAAGCTTTCTTT. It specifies CASSQETGTPNTEAFF.

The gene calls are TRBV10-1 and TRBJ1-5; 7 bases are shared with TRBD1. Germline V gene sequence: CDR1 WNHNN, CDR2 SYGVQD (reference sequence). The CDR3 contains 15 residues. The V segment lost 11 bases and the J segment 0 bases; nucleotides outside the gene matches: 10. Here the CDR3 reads CAGLDRVRSNQPQHF. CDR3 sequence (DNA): TGCGCCGGTTTAGACAGGGTCCGTAGCAATCAGCCCCAGCATTTT.

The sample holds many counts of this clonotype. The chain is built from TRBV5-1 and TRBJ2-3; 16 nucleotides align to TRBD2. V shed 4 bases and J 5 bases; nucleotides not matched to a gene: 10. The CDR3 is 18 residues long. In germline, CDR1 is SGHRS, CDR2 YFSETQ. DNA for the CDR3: TGCGCCAGCAGCCCGGGACTAGCGGGGGGGCGAGACGGAGATACGCAGTATTTT. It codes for CASSPGLAGGRDGDTQYF.

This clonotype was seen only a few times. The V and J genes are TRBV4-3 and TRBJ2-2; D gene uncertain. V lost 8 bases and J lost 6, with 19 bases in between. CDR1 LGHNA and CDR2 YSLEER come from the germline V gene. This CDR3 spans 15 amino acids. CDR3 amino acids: CASSVSGSLPGELFF. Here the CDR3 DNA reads TGCGCCAGCTCCGTTTCCGGCAGTTTACCCGGGGAGCTGTTTTTT.

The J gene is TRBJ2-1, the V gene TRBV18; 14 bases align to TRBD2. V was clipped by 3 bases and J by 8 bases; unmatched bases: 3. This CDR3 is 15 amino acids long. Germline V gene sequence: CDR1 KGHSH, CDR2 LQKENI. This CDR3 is CASSPGLAGAYEQFF. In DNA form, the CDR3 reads TGTGCCAGCTCACCGGGACTAGCGGGAGCCTATGAGCAGTTCTTC.

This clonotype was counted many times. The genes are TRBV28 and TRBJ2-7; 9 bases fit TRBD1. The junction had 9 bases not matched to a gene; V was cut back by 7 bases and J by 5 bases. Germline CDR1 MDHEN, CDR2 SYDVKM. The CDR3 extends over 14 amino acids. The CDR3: CASTETGGGDEQYF. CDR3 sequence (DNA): TGTGCCAGCACCGAGACAGGGGGAGGCGACGAGCAGTACTTC.

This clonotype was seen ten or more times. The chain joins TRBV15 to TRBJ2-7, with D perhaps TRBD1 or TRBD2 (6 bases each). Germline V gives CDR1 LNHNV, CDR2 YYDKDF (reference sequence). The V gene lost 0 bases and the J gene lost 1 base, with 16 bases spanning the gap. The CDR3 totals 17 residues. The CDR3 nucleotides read TGTGCCACCAGCAGAGATTTAGGGGGGAGCGAATCCTACGAGCAGTACTTC. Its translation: CATSRDLGGSESYEQYF.

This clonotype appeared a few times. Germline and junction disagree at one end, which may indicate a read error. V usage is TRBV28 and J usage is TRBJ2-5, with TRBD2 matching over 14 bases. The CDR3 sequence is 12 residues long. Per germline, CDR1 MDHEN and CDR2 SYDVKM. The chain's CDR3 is CASRGTSGSGDF. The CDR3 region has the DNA TGTGCCAGCAGGGGGACTAGCGGGAGTGGGGACTTC.

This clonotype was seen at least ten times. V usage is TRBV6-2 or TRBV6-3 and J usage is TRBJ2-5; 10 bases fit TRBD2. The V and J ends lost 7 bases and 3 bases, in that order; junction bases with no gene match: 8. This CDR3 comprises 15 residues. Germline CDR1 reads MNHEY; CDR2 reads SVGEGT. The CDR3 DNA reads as TGTGCCAGCAACCCACTAGCGGGATATGAAGAGACCCAGTACTTC. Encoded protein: CASNPLAGYEETQYF.

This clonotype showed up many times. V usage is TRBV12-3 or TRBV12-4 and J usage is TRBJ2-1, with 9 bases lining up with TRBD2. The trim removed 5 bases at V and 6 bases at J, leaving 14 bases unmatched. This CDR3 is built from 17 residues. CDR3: CASSLRTLAGVPNEQFF. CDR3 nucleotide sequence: TGTGCCAGCAGTCTCCGCACGTTAGCGGGGGTGCCCAATGAGCAGTTCTTC.

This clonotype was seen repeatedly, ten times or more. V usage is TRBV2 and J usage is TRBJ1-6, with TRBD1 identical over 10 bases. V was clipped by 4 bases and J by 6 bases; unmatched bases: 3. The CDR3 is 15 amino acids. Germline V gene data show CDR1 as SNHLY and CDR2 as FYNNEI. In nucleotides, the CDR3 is TGTGCCAGCAGTGTGTGGACAGGGGGTAATTCACCCCTCCACTTT. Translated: CASSVWTGGNSPLHF.

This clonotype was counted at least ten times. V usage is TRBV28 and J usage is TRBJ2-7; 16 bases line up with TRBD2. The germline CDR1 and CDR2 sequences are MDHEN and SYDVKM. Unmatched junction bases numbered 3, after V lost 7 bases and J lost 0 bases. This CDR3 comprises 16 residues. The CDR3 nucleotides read TGTGCCAGCAAGGGGACTAGCGGGAGGGCCTCCTACGAGCAGTACTTC. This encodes CASKGTSGRASYEQYF.

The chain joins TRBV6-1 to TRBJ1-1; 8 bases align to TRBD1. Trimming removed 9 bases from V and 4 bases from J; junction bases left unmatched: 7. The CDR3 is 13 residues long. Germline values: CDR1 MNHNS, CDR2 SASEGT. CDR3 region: CARSLTGGTEAFF. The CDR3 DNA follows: TGTGCCAGGAGTCTCACAGGGGGCACTGAAGCTTTCTTT.

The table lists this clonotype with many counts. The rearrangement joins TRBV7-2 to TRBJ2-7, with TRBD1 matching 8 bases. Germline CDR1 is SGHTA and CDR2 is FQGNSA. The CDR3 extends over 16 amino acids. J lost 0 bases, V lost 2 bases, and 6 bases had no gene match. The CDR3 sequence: CASSLQGRGLSYEQYF. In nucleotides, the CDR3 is TGTGCCAGCAGCTTACAGGGCAGGGGGCTCTCCTACGAGCAGTACTTC.

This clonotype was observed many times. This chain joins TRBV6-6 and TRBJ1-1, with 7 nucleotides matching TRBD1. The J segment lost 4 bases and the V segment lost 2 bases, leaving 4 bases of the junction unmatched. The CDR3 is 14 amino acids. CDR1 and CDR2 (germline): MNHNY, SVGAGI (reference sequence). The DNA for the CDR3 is TGTGCCAGCAGTTACGAGACAGGGACCACTGAAGCTTTCTTT. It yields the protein CASSYETGTTEAFF.